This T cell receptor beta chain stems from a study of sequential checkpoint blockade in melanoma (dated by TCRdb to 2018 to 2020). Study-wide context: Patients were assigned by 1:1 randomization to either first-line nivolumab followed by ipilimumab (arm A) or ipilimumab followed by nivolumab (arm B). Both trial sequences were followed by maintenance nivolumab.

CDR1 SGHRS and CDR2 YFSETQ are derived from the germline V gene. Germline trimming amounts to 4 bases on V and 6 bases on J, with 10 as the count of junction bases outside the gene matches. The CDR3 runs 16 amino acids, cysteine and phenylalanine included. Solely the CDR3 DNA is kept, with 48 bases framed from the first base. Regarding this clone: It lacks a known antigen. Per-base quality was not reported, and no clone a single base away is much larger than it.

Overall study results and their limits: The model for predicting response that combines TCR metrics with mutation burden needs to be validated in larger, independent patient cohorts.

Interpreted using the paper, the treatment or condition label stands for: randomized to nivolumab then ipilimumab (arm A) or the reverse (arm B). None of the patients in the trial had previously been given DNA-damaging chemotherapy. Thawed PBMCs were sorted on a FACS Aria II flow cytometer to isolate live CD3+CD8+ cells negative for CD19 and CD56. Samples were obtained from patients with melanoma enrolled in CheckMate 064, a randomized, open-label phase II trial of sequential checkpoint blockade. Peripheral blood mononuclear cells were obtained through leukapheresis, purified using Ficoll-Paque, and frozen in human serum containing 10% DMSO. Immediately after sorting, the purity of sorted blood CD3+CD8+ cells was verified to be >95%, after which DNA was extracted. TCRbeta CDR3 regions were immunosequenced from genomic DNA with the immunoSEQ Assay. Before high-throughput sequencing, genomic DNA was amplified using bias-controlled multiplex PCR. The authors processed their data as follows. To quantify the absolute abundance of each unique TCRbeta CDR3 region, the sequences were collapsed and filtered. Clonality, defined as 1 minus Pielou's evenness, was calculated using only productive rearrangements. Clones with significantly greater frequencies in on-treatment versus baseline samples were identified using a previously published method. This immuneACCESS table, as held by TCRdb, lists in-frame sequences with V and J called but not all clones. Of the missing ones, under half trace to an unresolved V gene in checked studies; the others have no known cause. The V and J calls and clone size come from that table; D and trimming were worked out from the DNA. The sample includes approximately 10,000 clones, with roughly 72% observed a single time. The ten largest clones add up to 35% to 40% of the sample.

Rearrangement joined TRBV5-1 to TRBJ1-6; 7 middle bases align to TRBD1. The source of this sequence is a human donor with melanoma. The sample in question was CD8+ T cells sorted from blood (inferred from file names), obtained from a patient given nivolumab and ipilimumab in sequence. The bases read TGCGCCAGCAGCGCTGACAGGGTGGCTTTTAATTCACCCCTCCACTTT. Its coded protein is CASSADRVAFNSPLHF.